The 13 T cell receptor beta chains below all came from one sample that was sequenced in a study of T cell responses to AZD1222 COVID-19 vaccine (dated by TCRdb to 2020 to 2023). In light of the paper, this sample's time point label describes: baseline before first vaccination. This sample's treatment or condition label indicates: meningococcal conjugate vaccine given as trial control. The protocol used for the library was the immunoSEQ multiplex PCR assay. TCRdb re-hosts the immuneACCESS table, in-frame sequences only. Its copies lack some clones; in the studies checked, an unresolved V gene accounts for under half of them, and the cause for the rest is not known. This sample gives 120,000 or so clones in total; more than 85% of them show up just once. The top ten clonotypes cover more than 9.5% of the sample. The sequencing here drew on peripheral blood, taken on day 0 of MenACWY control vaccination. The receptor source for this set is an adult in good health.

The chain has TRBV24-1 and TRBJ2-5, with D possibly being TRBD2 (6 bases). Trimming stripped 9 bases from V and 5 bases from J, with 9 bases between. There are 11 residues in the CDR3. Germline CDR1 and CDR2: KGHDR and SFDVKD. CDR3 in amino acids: CATGGVETQYF. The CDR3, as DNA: TGTGCCACCGGCGGGGTGGAGACCCAGTACTTC.

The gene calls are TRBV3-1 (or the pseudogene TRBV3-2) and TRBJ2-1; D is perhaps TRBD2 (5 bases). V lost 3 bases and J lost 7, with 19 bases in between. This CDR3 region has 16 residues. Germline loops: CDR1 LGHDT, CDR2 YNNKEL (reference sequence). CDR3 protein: CASSHKSEGVGNEQFF. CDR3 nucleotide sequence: TGTGCCAGCAGCCACAAATCCGAGGGAGTAGGTAATGAGCAGTTCTTC.

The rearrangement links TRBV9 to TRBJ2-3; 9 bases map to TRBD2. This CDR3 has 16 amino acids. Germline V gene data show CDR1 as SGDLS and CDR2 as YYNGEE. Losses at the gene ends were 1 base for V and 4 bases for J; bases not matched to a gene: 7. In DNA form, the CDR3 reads TGTGCCAGCAGCGTACTTAGCGGGAGTAACGCAGATACGCAGTATTTT. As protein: CASSVLSGSNADTQYF.

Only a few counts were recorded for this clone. The CDR3 here is CASSLGMNTEAFF. For the CDR3, the DNA is TGTGCCAGCAGTTTAGGGATGAACACTGAAGCTTTCTTT. The genes are TRBV28 and TRBJ1-1; D unresolved. Trimming pared 2 bases from V and 0 bases from J, leaving 4 bases between. CDR1 is MDHEN and CDR2 is SYDVKM in the germline V gene. The CDR3 extends over 13 amino acids.

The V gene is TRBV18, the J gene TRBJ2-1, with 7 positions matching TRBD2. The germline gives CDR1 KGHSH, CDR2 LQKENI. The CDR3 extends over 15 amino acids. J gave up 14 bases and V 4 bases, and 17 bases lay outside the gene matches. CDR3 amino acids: CASSLSRDTGGEEFF. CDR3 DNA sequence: TGTGCCAGCTCACTATCTCGGGATACGGGAGGAGAGGAGTTCTTC.

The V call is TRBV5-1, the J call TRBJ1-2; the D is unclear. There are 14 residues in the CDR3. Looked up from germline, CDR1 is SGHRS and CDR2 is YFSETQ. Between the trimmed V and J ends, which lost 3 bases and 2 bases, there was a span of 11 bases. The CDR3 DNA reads TGCGCCAGCAGCTCGACGGTTCTCAACTATGGCTACACCTTC. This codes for CASSSTVLNYGYTF.

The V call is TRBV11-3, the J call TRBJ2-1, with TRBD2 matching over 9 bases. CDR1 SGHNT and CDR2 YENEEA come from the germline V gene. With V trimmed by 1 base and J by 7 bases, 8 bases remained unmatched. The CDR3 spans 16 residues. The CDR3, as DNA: TGTGCCAGCAGCTTAGGGATAGCGGGAGAAGAGAATGAGCAGTTCTTC. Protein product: CASSLGIAGEENEQFF.

In nucleotides, the CDR3 is TGTGCCAGCCAAAGACTAGCGCAGTACAATGAGCAGTTCTTC. Protein: CASQRLAQYNEQFF. The genes are TRBV2 and TRBJ2-1; 8 bases match TRBD2. The CDR3 contains 14 residues. J gave up 4 bases and V 8 bases, and 7 bases lay outside the gene matches. Germline loops: CDR1 SNHLY, CDR2 FYNNEI.

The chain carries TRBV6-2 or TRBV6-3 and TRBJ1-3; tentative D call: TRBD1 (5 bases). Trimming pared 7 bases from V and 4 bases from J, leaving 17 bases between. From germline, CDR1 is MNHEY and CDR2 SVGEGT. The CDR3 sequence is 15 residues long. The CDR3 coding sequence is TGTGCCAGCACCCCCCGGCTGGGGGGGGGAAACACCATATATTTT. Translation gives CASTPRLGGGNTIYF.

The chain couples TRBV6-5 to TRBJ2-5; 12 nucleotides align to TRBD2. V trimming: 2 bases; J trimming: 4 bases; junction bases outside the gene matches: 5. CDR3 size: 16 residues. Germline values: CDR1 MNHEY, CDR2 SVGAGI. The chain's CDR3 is CASSYRWGLAGETQYF. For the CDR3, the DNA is TGTGCCAGCAGTTACAGATGGGGACTAGCGGGAGAGACCCAGTACTTC.

CDR3 bases: TGTGCCAGCAGCTTACCGGACTACCGGACGGACATTCAGTACTTC. Amino acids: CASSLPDYRTDIQYF. The V call is TRBV11-2, the J call TRBJ2-4; D is perhaps TRBD2 (6 bases). V was shortened by 2 bases and J by 8 bases, with 16 bases between the two germline ends. The CDR3 is 15 residues long. Germline CDR1 is SGHAT and CDR2 is FQNNGV.

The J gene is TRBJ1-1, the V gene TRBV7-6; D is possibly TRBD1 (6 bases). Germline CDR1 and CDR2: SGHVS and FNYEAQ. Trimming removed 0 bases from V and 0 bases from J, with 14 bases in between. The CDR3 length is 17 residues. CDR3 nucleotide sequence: TGTGCCAGCAGCTTAGCAGGTTCCAGGGGCATGAACACTGAAGCTTTCTTT. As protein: CASSLAGSRGMNTEAFF. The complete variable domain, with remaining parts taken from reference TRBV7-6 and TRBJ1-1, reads GAGVSQSPRYKVTKRGQDVALRCDPISGHVSLYWYRQALGQGPEFLTYFNYEAQQDKSGLPNDRFSAERPEGSISTLTIQRTEQRDSAMYRCASSLAGSRGMNTEAFFGQGTRLTVV.

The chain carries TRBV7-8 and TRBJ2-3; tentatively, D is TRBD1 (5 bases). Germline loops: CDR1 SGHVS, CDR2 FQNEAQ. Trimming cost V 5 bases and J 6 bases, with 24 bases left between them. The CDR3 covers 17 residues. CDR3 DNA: TGTGCCAGCAGCCCTGGGGTAGGGTGGGGCCCCTATGATACGCAGTATTTT. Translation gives CASSPGVGWGPYDTQYF.